The 7 T cell receptor beta chains given below trace back to one sample, sequenced in a study of blood T cell repertoires in COVID-19. Produced via immunoSEQ multiplex PCR; TCRdb's table is partial and in-frame only. The sample includes some 220,000 clones, 70% to 90% of them seen just once. Sequenced: peripheral blood. Receptors were obtained from a man aged 45 to 65 with acute or convalescent COVID-19.

The rearrangement uses TRBV19 and TRBJ2-7; 9 positions match TRBD2. Germline assignment: CDR1 LNHDA and CDR2 SQIVND (reference sequence). V dropped 0 bases and J dropped 5; count of bases not matched to a gene: 11. This CDR3 spans 17 amino acids. CDR3 sequence (DNA): TGTGCCAGTAGTATAGATGGGGCGGGAGGGCCTCTCGACGAGCAGTACTTC. This gives the protein CASSIDGAGGPLDEQYF.

The V call is TRBV5-1, the J call TRBJ1-6, with D maybe TRBD1 (5 bases). The CDR3 has 16 amino acids. Germline lookup yields CDR1 SGHRS and CDR2 YFSETQ. The V end was cut by 0 bases, the J end by 8 bases, with 15 bases between. The CDR3 region has the DNA TGCGCCAGCAGCTTGGCTAGCGGGGGATCAGATTCACCCCTCCACTTT. It codes for CASSLASGGSDSPLHF.

CDR3 DNA: TGTGCCAGCAGCGATACACCCCAAGAGACCCAGTACTTC. It yields the protein CASSDTPQETQYF. The gene calls are TRBV9 and TRBJ2-5, with D hard to call. The CDR3 has 13 amino acids. The germline V gene encodes CDR1 SGDLS and CDR2 YYNGEE. The V end lost 3 bases, the J end lost 1 base, and 7 bases lay between the germline ends. Full variable domain (outside the CDR3, taken from reference TRBV9 and TRBJ2-5): DSGVTQTPKHLITATGQRVTLRCSPRSGDLSVYWYQQSLDQGLQFLIQYYNGEERAKGNILERFSAQQFPDLHSELNLSSLELGDSALYFCASSDTPQETQYFGPGTRLLVL.

V usage is TRBV4-1 and J usage is TRBJ1-5; 9 bases agree with TRBD1. The CDR3 spans 16 residues. J was trimmed by 2 bases and V by 4 bases; bases with no gene match: 6. CDR1 is MGHRA, CDR2 YSYEKL, per germline. CDR3 sequence: CASSLLQGARNQPQHF. CDR3 bases: TGCGCCAGCAGCCTTTTACAGGGGGCTCGCAATCAGCCCCAGCATTTT.

The V gene is TRBV18, the J gene TRBJ1-5; D uncertain. The CDR3 sequence is 13 residues long. V gave up 1 base and J gave up 6 bases, with 7 bases separating them. From germline, CDR1 is KGHSH and CDR2 LQKENI. CDR3 nucleotide sequence: TGTGCCAGCTCACCACGAGGCGCTCAGCCCCAGCATTTT. Protein product: CASSPRGAQPQHF.

This clone was counted a few times. The chain employs TRBV12-5 and TRBJ2-7, with 11 bases identical to TRBD1. The germline gives CDR1 LGHNT, CDR2 FRNRAP. This CDR3 comprises 15 residues. V lost 6 bases and J lost 5; bases outside the gene matches: 9. The CDR3 spells CASGAQGQGGNEQYF. CDR3 sequence (DNA): TGTGCTAGTGGGGCCCAGGGACAGGGGGGAAACGAGCAGTACTTC.

The gene calls are TRBV19 and TRBJ2-7; 7 nucleotides align to TRBD2. The CDR3 consists of 14 residues. The ends lost 1 base at V and 4 bases at J; junction bases unmatched: 4. The germline V gene has CDR1 LNHDA and CDR2 SQIVND (reference sequence). CDR3 sequence (DNA): TGTGCCAGTAGTATAGGACTAGCAATGTACGAGCAGTACTTC. The encoded protein is CASSIGLAMYEQYF.